This entry features one TCR beta chain sequence. The target of this receptor is not known. No base quality information exists; no much larger clone differs at one position. The CDR3, cysteine through phenylalanine, is 17 amino acids long. The kept DNA is CDR3 alone, 51 bases in frame from the first base. CDR1 KGHSH and CDR2 LQKENI are derived from the germline V gene. V gives up 0 bases and J gives up 2 bases, and the segment between their germline ends measures 15 bases. The source of the sample is a study of blood T cell repertoires in COVID-19 (dated by TCRdb to 2018 to 2021). With regard to the full study: Collaborator samples came from the United States, Italy and Spain and covered acute and convalescent phases of COVID-19. The repertoires were released in a freely available public database meant as a resource for research on the immune response to SARS-CoV-2. The samples were drawn from two sources: the first 160 participants of the ongoing ImmuneRACE study, and 1,200 or so subjects contributed by 6 global collaborators. The material from the prospective study consisted of cDNA or gDNA derived from T cells, B-cell-depleted T cells, or PBMCs. Deeply sampled blood TCRbeta repertoires from subjects exposed to, actively infected with, or recovered from COVID-19 were included in the dataset. Where HLA class I and class II types were available, the types were taken from metadata supplied by the sample provider, not from assay-based typing. Sample metadata almost always included a de-identified subject ID, COVID-19 status, age in years and sex.

Overall study outcomes, separate from this receptor: The amount of clinical and demographic metadata varied by source and participant and was provided uncurated.

Collaborating institutions collected whole blood in K2EDTA tubes following their own protocols. For TCRbeta analysis, collaborators shipped samples in one of three forms: frozen whole blood, isolated PBMCs, or DNA extracted from either of those sample types. TCRbeta CDR3 regions were amplified from genomic DNA using the immunoSEQ Assay, a bias-controlled multiplex PCR. The source study handled its data this way. Within the assay, amplification of reference gene primers was used to estimate how many nucleated cells each sample contained. To quantify the absolute abundance of each unique TCRbeta CDR3 rearrangement, sequence reads were collapsed and filtered. For each sample, productive Simpson clonality was calculated as the square root of Simpson's diversity index over productive rearrangements. TCRdb limited this immuneACCESS table to in-frame rearrangements with V and J called. A share of clones is missing; checked studies link under half to unresolved V genes, and the rest is unexplained. D and trimming were read from the DNA, whereas the V and J calls and clone size are those reported in that table. The sample table records 200,000 or so clones; about nine tenths of these occur just once. The ten largest account for 5.9% of the sample.

The sequence was obtained from a man older than 75 with acute or convalescent COVID-19. Sequenced material: peripheral blood. Rearrangement joined TRBV18 to TRBJ2-3; a weak D assignment points to TRBD2 (6 bases agree). The CDR3 corresponds to CASSPPEGSAHTDTQYF. The base sequence is TGTGCCAGCTCACCACCGGAGGGCTCAGCCCACACAGATACGCAGTATTTT. The CDR3 plus the reference TRBV18 and TRBJ2-3 genes for the other parts give the full variable domain: NAGVMQNPRHLVRRRGQEARLRCSPMKGHSHVYWYRQLPEEGLKFMVYLQKENIIDESGMPKERFSAEFPKEGPSILRIQQVVRGDSAAYFCASSPPEGSAHTDTQYFGPGTRLTVL.